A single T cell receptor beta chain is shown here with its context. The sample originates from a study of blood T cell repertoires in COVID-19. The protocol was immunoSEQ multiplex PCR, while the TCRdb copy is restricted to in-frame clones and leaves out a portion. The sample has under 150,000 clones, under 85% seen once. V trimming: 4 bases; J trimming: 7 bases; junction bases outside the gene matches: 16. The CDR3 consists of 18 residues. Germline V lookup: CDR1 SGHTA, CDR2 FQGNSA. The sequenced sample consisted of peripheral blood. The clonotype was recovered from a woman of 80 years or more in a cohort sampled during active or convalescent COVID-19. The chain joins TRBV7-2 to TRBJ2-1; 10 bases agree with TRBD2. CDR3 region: CASSSGLEKRGGRNEQFF. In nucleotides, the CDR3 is TGTGCCAGCAGCTCAGGATTAGAAAAGCGGGGGGGCCGGAATGAGCAGTTCTTC.